One sample yielded the 21 T cell receptor beta chains listed below, sequenced in a study of blood T cells in healthy people across ages. The authors ran a second PCR of about 6 to 12 cycles using a sample-barcoded 5' primer and a J-beta primer mix. TCRdb recomputed calls from the 5' RACE reads with MiXCR, one row per CDR3 protein. The data hold some 1,000,000 distinct CDR3 sequences, with roughly a quarter observed a single time. This same sample was also taken into another study, of T cells of mothers and their children.

The sequencing input was blood. These receptors all stem from a girl under 10 years old in good health.

This clonotype was observed a few times. The V call is TRBV9, the J call TRBJ2-7, with 7 bases matching TRBD2. The junction had 10 bases not matched to a gene; V was cut back by 6 bases and J by 7 bases. This CDR3 has 13 amino acids. Germline V gene lookup returns CDR1 SGDLS and CDR2 YYNGEE. The CDR3: CASTRAGKGEQYF. DNA of the CDR3: TGTGCCAGCACCCGAGCGGGGAAGGGGGAGCAGTACTTC.

CDR3: CASGIWRGAPPDTQYF. Here the CDR3 DNA reads TGCGCCAGCGGGATTTGGCGGGGGGCCCCTCCAGATACGCAGTATTTT. The chain has TRBV5-1 and TRBJ2-3; 8 nucleotides line up with TRBD2. The V segment lost 7 bases and the J segment 4 bases; nucleotides outside the gene matches: 14. This CDR3 has 16 residues. CDR1 and CDR2 from the germline V gene are SGHRS and YFSETQ.

In this sample, this clonotype turned up a few times. The V call is TRBV7-9, the J call TRBJ2-5; 9 bases match TRBD2. Gene TRBJ2-7 matches the end of the DNA better, so the J call may be wrong. This CDR3 region has 15 residues. From germline, CDR1 is SEHNR and CDR2 FQNEAQ (reference sequence). The CDR3 nucleotides read TGTGCCAGCAGCTTCTATCCTAGCGGGGCCTACGAGCAGTACTTC. Protein product: CASSFYPSGAYEQYF.

The gene calls are TRBV3-1 and TRBJ2-7; no clear D gene. The CDR3 contains 14 residues. V shed 3 bases and J shed 3 bases, with 12 bases lying between them. The germline CDR1 and CDR2 sequences are LGHDT and YNNKEL (reference sequence). The CDR3 region has the DNA TGTGCCAGCAGCCAGGAAACAGAATACTACGAGCAGTACTTC. Protein sequence: CASSQETEYYEQYF.

The chain uses TRBV20-1 and TRBJ1-2; 7 positions match TRBD1. CDR3 length: 14 amino acids. Germline V CDR1 and CDR2: DFQATT, SNEGSKA (reference sequence). Trimming at V came to 2 bases and at J to 4 bases, leaving 7 bases not matched to a gene. The CDR3 DNA is TGCAGTGCTAGACCCGGACAGGACCGCTATGGCTACACCTTC. This sequence encodes CSARPGQDRYGYTF.

The chain joins TRBV5-1 to TRBJ1-4; maybe TRBD1 (5 bases). There are 13 residues in the CDR3. Per the germline V gene, CDR1 is SGHRS and CDR2 is YFSETQ. With 9 bases removed from V and 3 bases from J, the gap between germline ends came to 12 bases. The CDR3 is CAIPGQANEKLFF. CDR3 bases: TGCGCCATCCCGGGGCAGGCTAATGAAAAACTGTTTTTT.

The V gene is TRBV20-1, the J gene TRBJ2-1; possibly TRBD1 for D (6 bases). There are 12 residues in the CDR3. The germline gives CDR1 DFQATT, CDR2 SNEGSKA (reference sequence). The germline V and J ends were trimmed by 7 bases and 5 bases, with 12 bases remaining between them. The CDR3 reads CSVQGSDNEQFF. CDR3 in DNA: TGCAGTGTGCAGGGGAGCGACAATGAGCAGTTCTTC.

This clonotype was found a few times. The rearrangement links TRBV6-6 to TRBJ2-3; unclear D gene. The CDR3 is 15 residues long. Trimming removed 0 bases at V and 3 bases at J, with 10 bases between. Germline V gene sequence: CDR1 MNHNY, CDR2 SVGAGI (reference sequence). CDR3 region: CASSYSKGRTDTQYF. As DNA, the CDR3 is TGTGCCAGCAGTTACTCGAAAGGGCGGACAGATACGCAGTATTTT.

The chain combines TRBV5-1 with TRBJ2-5, with D perhaps TRBD2 (6 bases). V gave up 3 bases and J gave up 10 bases, with 16 bases separating them. CDR1 and CDR2 from the germline V gene are SGHRS and YFSETQ. The CDR3 length is 13 residues. The CDR3 sequence: CASSSGEGEGQYF. Here the CDR3 DNA reads TGCGCCAGCAGCTCGGGGGAAGGAGAAGGCCAGTACTTC.

About this clonotype itself: Compared with germline, one end of the junction differs, possibly owing to a read error. The V and J genes are TRBV20-1 and TRBJ2-6; D is possibly TRBD1 (5 bases). This CDR3 spans 12 amino acids. CDR1 and CDR2 from the germline V gene are DFQATT and SNEGSKA (reference sequence). CDR3 in amino acids: CSALLGAKVLTF. The CDR3 nucleotides are TGCAGTGCCCTCCTTGGGGCCAAAGTCCTGACTTTC.

This clonotype was detected a few times. J is TRBJ1-4 and V is TRBV5-1; D call uncertain. Germline V gene data show CDR1 as SGHRS and CDR2 as YFSETQ. The CDR3 is 17 residues long. V was trimmed by 0 bases and J by 0 bases, leaving 12 bases between them. CDR3 loop: CASSLGAQATTNEKLFF. For the CDR3, the DNA is TGCGCCAGCAGCTTGGGGGCGCAAGCAACAACTAATGAAAAACTGTTTTTT.

The J gene is TRBJ1-2, the V gene TRBV19, with TRBD1 identical over 8 bases. This CDR3 contains 15 residues. Germline CDR1 and CDR2: LNHDA and SQIVND (reference sequence). The V segment lost 4 bases and the J segment 7 bases; nucleotides outside the gene matches: 11. CDR3 coding DNA: TGTGCCAGTAGTACCCTACGGACAGGGACGGTTGGCTACACCTTC. Residues: CASSTLRTGTVGYTF.

This chain links TRBV4-3 with TRBJ2-3; TRBD1 matches 11 bases. The CDR3 has 16 amino acids. The germline CDR1 and CDR2 sequences are LGHNA and YSLEER. Trimming cost V 3 bases and J 4 bases; bases outside gene matches: 6. CDR3 sequence: CASSQGQGGRSDTQYF. The DNA of the CDR3 is TGCGCCAGCAGCCAGGGACAGGGGGGACGCTCAGATACGCAGTATTTT.

As to this clonotype: With a much larger clone just one base away, this may be a read error. V and J are TRBV6-2 or TRBV6-3 and TRBJ2-5; 10 bases match TRBD2. The DNA end favors TRBJ2-7, so the J call may be wrong. CDR3 length: 14 residues. Germline V gene data show CDR1 as MNHEY and CDR2 as SVGEGT. CDR3 sequence reads: CASSYGTSAYEQYF. The CDR3 DNA reads TGTGCCAGCAGTTACGGGACTAGCGCCTACGAGCAGTACTTC.

This CDR3 reads CASSLALGADYQPQHF. In nucleotides, the CDR3 is TGTGCCAGCAGCTTAGCCCTGGGGGCAGACTATCAGCCCCAGCATTTT. This rearrangement joins TRBV7-9 to TRBJ1-5, with TRBD1 as a possible D gene (6 bases). The CDR3 runs to 16 residues. Trimming took 0 bases from V and 5 from J, leaving 14 bases between them. Germline V gives CDR1 SEHNR, CDR2 FQNEAQ (reference sequence).

Only a few counts were recorded for this clonotype. The chain couples TRBV10-3 to TRBJ1-6, with D perhaps matching TRBD1 (6 bases). Trimming left V 8 bases short and J 10 bases short, with 18 bases between. The V gene's germline CDR1 is ENHRY and CDR2 SYGVKD. The CDR3 has 14 amino acids. This CDR3 is CAISNLQGGSPLHF. The CDR3 nucleotides read TGTGCCATCTCCAACTTACAGGGAGGCTCACCCCTCCACTTT.

This clonotype came up a few times. The chain joins TRBV28 to TRBJ1-1; the D gene is possibly TRBD1 (5 bases). The CDR3 extends over 16 amino acids. CDR1 is MDHEN and CDR2 is SYDVKM in the germline V gene. V shed 5 bases and J shed 0 bases, with 16 bases lying between them. DNA for the CDR3: TGTGCCAGCAGTCCACCTGGGTGGACAATGAACACTGAAGCTTTCTTT. This gives the protein CASSPPGWTMNTEAFF.

The rearrangement links TRBV25-1 to TRBJ1-2; no definite D call. The CDR3 runs to 11 residues. V lost 7 bases and J 8 bases, leaving 11 bases between the germline ends. The germline V gene has CDR1 MGHDK and CDR2 SYGVNS. The CDR3 DNA sequence: TGTGCCAGCAAGCGGGTATGGGGCTACACCTTC. It specifies CASKRVWGYTF.

This clonotype has more than one count but fewer than ten. V gene TRBV29-1 combines with J gene TRBJ2-7, with D possibly being TRBD1 (5 bases). V lost 6 bases to trimming and J lost 3 bases, with 12 bases between them. The CDR3 has 12 amino acids. Germline V gene sequence: CDR1 SQVTM, CDR2 ANQGSEA. CDR3 sequence (DNA): TGCAGCGTGGCACAGGTGAACTACGAGCAGTACTTC. Residues: CSVAQVNYEQYF.

This clonotype was seen only a few times. The gene calls are TRBV4-3 and TRBJ2-3, with TRBD2 identical over 7 bases. After removal of 0 bases from V and 4 bases from J, the junction contained 4 bases not matched to a gene. The germline CDR1 and CDR2 sequences are LGHNA and YSLEER. The CDR3 runs to 15 residues. The CDR3 protein is CASSQDRLAADTQYF. The CDR3 DNA reads TGCGCCAGCAGCCAAGATCGTCTAGCGGCAGATACGCAGTATTTT.

This CDR3 is CASHDRLDRDGAYEQYF. In nucleotides, the CDR3 is TGTGCCAGCCACGATAGGCTTGACCGGGACGGGGCCTACGAGCAGTACTTC. The chain uses TRBV7-2 and TRBJ2-7; D possibly matches TRBD1 or TRBD2 (5 bases each). The CDR3 is 17 residues long. Trimming pared 8 bases from V and 2 bases from J, leaving 25 bases between. Germline V CDR1 and CDR2: SGHTA, FQGNSA.